This paragraph covers one T cell receptor beta chain sequence. Its antigen is not known. PCR amplification relied on 60 Vbeta primers (plus 13 Jbeta primers). Only in-frame clones appear in the TCRdb table, and some are missing; sequencing was by immunoSEQ multiplex PCR. The data show over 200,000 clones, approximately 90% seen once. V dropped 2 bases and J dropped 0 bases, with 14 bases sitting between them. CDR1 and CDR2 (germline): LNHDA, SQIVND (reference sequence). The CDR3 has 17 residues. The sample belongs to a study of cytomegalovirus exposure and HLA in healthy donors. Findings and caveats of the study: Altogether, 164 TCR beta chains were recorded as cytomegalovirus-associated.

This sequence joins TRBV19 and TRBJ1-3; D is uncertain. The sequence was obtained from a woman younger than 35 in good health and CMV-seronegative. Sequencing was performed on PBMCs. The CDR3 loop is CASSIRASGYSGNTIYF. In DNA, the CDR3 is TGTGCCAGTAGTATAAGGGCCAGCGGTTACTCTGGAAACACCATATATTTT.